The 8 T cell receptor beta chains below come from one sample, sequenced in a study of T cell changes during pregnancy in multiple sclerosis. Here immunoSEQ multiplex PCR was the method, and the copy in TCRdb shows in-frame clones only, minus some. Counted here are 100,000 or so clones, 90% occurring once; the ten biggest clones make up approximately 0.76%. Sequences were derived from peripheral blood, sampled in the second trimester of pregnancy. These receptors were obtained from a female donor in good health, enrolled as a control in a pregnancy study.

The chain couples TRBV19 to TRBJ1-1, with D unclear. The CDR3 is 13 residues long. Germline CDR1 and CDR2: LNHDA and SQIVND (reference sequence). Trimming took off 7 bases at V and 4 bases at J, with 13 bases between the two ends. The CDR3 protein is CASTAGRGTEAFF. The CDR3 DNA is TGTGCCAGTACGGCGGGAAGAGGCACTGAAGCTTTCTTT.

V is TRBV5-4 and J is TRBJ2-1, with 13 bases matching TRBD2. The CDR3 loop spans 19 amino acids. The germline gives CDR1 SGHNT, CDR2 YYREEE (reference sequence). V gave up 0 bases and J gave up 0 bases; unmatched junction bases: 6. In DNA form, the CDR3 reads TGTGCCAGCAGCTTGGCCCGGACTAGCGGGGGCCCCTCCTACAATGAGCAGTTCTTC. It specifies CASSLARTSGGPSYNEQFF.

The chain couples TRBV5-1 to TRBJ2-2; possible D gene TRBD2, 6 bases. CDR3 length equals 12 residues. The V gene lost 3 bases and the J gene lost 11 bases, with 11 bases spanning the gap. The V gene's germline CDR1 is SGHRS and CDR2 YFSETQ. CDR3 DNA: TGCGCCAGCAGCTCGGGACTCGTTGAGCTGTTTTTT. Amino acids: CASSSGLVELFF.

V gene TRBV5-3 combines with J gene TRBJ1-5; TRBD1 is a possible D gene (5 bases). TRBV5-3 is recorded as an ORF, its role being uncertain. Between the trimmed V and J ends, which lost 4 bases and 5 bases, there was a span of 7 bases. This CDR3 is 12 amino acids long. CDR3 nucleotide sequence: TGTGCCAGAAGCGAAGGGGATCAGCCCCAGCATTTT. Amino acids: CARSEGDQPQHF.

V and J are TRBV2 and TRBJ2-1; D may be TRBD2 (5 bases). This CDR3 region has 14 residues. Trimming shortened V by 3 bases and J by 0 bases, and 6 bases separated the two germline ends. From germline, CDR1 is SNHLY and CDR2 FYNNEI. The CDR3 reads CASSDGSSYNEQFF. CDR3 bases: TGTGCCAGCAGTGATGGGAGCTCCTACAATGAGCAGTTCTTC.

This CDR3 is CASSLQGLNTEAFF. CDR3 sequence (DNA): TGTGCCAGCAGCTTACAGGGGCTGAACACTGAAGCTTTCTTT. The chain is built from TRBV7-2 and TRBJ1-1; tentative D call: TRBD1 (6 bases). The CDR3 runs 14 residues. The germline V gene has CDR1 SGHTA and CDR2 FQGNSA. V dropped 2 bases and J dropped 0 bases, with 7 bases sitting between them.

V is TRBV19 and J is TRBJ1-1; D ambiguous. Per germline, CDR1 LNHDA and CDR2 SQIVND (reference sequence). V lost 9 bases, J lost 1 base, and 6 bases lay in between. This CDR3 spans 11 amino acids. CDR3 DNA: TGTGCCAGCTACAGGAACACTGAAGCTTTCTTT. It codes for CASYRNTEAFF.

This chain uses TRBV30 with TRBJ1-1; D unresolved. This CDR3 region has 12 residues. V was pared by 2 bases and J by 1 base, with 5 bases between. Germline V gives CDR1 GTSNPN, CDR2 SVGIG (reference sequence). CDR3 in DNA: TGTGCCTGGAGTCTCTCGAACACTGAAGCTTTCTTT. Protein: CAWSLSNTEAFF.